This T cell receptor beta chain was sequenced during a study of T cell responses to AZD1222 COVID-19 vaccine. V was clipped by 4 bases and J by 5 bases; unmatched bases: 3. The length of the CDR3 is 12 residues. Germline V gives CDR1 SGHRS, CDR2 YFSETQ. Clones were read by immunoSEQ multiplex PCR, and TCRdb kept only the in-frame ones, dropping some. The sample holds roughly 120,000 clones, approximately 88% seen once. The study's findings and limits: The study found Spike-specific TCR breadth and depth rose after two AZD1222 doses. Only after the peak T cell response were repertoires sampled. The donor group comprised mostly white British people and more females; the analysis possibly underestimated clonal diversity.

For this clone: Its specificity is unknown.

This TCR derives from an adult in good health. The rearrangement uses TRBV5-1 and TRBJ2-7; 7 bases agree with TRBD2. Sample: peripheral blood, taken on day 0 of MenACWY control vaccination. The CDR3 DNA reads TGCGCCAGCAGCCAAGGACTAGACGAGCAGTACTTC. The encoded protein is CASSQGLDEQYF.